What follows are 3 T cell receptor beta chains derived from one specimen sequenced in a study of T cell responses to AZD1222 COVID-19 vaccine. Data came from immunoSEQ multiplex PCR; TCRdb stores just in-frame clones and leaves some out. The sample records 200,000 to 250,000 clones, around 94% being singletons. Here the sequenced sample was peripheral blood, taken 28 days after the second dose of the MenACWY control vaccine. The receptors come from an adult who received the MenACWY meningococcal vaccine as a control.

The rearrangement joins TRBV7-2 to TRBJ2-3; 8 bases line up with TRBD2. The germline CDR1 and CDR2 sequences are SGHTA and FQGNSA. Trimming took 5 bases from V and 5 from J; bases not matched to a gene: 15. The CDR3 spans 17 residues. The CDR3 coding sequence is TGTGCCAGCAGCGAGAAGGGGGTACTAGCGGCTGGAGATACGCAGTATTTT. Encoded protein: CASSEKGVLAAGDTQYF.

The V and J genes are TRBV18 and TRBJ1-1, with 7 bases aligning to TRBD1. Germline V lookup: CDR1 KGHSH, CDR2 LQKENI. This CDR3 comprises 17 residues. With V trimmed by 3 bases and J by 1 base, 11 bases remained unmatched. Here the CDR3 DNA reads TGTGCCAGCTCACCCACCCGGGACAGATCCCCGAACACTGAAGCTTTCTTT. It is translated as CASSPTRDRSPNTEAFF. Full variable domain (remainder filled in from reference TRBV18 and TRBJ1-1): NAGVMQNPRHLVRRRGQEARLRCSPMKGHSHVYWYRQLPEEGLKFMVYLQKENIIDESGMPKERFSAEFPKEGPSILRIQQVVRGDSAAYFCASSPTRDRSPNTEAFFGQGTRLTVV.

This sequence joins TRBV7-2 and TRBJ2-1; 8 nucleotides align to TRBD2. Germline V gene sequence: CDR1 SGHTA, CDR2 FQGNSA. Trimming at V came to 4 bases and at J to 8 bases, leaving 13 bases not matched to a gene. This CDR3 has 16 residues. This chain's CDR3 is CASSYNGRGGRDEQFF. CDR3 bases: TGTGCCAGCAGCTACAATGGCCGGGGGGGCCGGGATGAGCAGTTCTTC.